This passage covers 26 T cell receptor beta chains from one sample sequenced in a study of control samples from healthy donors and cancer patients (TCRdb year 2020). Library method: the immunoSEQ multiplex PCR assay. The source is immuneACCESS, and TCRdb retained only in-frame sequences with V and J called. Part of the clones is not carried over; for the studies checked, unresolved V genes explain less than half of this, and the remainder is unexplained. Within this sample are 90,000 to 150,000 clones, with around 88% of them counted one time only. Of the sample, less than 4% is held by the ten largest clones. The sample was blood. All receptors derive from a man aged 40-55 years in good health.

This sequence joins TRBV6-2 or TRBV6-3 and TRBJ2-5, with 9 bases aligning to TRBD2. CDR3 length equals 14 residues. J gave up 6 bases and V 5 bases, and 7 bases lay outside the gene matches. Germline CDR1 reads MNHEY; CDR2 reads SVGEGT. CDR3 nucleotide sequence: TGTGCCAGCAGTGTAGCGGGGGTGAGAAAGACCCAGTACTTC. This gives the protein CASSVAGVRKTQYF.

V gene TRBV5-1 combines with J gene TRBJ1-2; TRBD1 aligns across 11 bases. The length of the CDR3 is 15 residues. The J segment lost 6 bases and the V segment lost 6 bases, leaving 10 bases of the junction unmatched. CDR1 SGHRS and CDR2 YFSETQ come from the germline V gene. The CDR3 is CASTLQPGQGDGYTF. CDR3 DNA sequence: TGCGCCAGCACCTTACAACCGGGACAGGGGGATGGCTACACCTTC.

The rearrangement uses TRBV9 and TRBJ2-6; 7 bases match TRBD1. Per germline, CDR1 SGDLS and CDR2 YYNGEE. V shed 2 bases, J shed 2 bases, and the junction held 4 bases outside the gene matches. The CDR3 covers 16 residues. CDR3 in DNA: TGTGCCAGCAGCGTGGATGGGACAGCTGGGGCCAACGTCCTGACTTTC. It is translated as CASSVDGTAGANVLTF.

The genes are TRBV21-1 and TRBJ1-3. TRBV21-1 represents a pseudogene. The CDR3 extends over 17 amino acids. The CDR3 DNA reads TGTGCCAGCAGCAAAAAAGGAAGGGACCCCTCTCGAAACACCATATATTTT. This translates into CASSKKGRDPSRNTIYF.

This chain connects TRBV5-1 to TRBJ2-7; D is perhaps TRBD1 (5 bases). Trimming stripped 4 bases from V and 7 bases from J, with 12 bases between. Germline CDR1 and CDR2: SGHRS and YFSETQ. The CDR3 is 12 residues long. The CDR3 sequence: CASSIQGREQYF. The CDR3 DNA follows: TGCGCCAGCAGCATTCAGGGTCGGGAGCAGTACTTC.

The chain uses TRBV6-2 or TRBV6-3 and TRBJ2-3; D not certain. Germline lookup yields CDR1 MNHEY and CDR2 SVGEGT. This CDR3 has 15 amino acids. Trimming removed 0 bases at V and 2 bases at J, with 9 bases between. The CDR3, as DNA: TGTGCCAGCAGTTACTCGAGGCAGGCCACAGATACGCAGTATTTT. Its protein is CASSYSRQATDTQYF.

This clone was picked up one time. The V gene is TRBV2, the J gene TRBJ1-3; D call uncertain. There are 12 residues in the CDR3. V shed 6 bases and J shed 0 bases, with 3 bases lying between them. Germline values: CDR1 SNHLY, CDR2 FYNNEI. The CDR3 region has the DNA TGTGCCAGCAGACTCTCTGGAAACACCATATATTTT. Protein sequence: CASRLSGNTIYF.

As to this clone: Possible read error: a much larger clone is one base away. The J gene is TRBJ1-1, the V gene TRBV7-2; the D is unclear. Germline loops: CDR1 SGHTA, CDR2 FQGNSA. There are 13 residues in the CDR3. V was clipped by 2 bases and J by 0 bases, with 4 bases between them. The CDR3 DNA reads TGTGCCAGCAGCTTAACGGTGAACACTGAAGCTTTCTTT. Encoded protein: CASSLTVNTEAFF.

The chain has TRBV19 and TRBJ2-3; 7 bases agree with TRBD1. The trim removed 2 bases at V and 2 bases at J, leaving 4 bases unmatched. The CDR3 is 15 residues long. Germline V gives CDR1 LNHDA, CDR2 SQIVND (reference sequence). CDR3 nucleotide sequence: TGTGCCAGTAGTATATCCGGGACAGTCACAGATACGCAGTATTTT. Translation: CASSISGTVTDTQYF.

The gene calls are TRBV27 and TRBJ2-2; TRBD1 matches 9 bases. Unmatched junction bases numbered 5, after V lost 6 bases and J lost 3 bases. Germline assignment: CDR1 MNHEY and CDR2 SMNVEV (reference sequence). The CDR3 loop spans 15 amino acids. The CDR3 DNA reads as TGTGCCAGCAGCTGGGGGACAGGGTACACCGGGGAGCTGTTTTTT. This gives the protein CASSWGTGYTGELFF.

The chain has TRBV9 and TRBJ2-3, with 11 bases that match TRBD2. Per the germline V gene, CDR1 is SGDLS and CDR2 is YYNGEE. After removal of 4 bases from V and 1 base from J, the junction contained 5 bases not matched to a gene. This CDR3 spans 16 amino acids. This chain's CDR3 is CASSSTGLAGTDTQYF. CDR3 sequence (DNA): TGTGCCAGCAGCAGCACGGGACTAGCGGGCACAGATACGCAGTATTTT.

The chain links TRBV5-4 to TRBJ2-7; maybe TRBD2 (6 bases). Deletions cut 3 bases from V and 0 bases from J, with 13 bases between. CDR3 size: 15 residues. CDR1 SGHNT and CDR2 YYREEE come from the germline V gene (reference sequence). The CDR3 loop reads CASSSLAGTSYEQYF. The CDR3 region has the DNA TGTGCCAGCAGCTCCCTCGCGGGGACCTCCTACGAGCAGTACTTC.

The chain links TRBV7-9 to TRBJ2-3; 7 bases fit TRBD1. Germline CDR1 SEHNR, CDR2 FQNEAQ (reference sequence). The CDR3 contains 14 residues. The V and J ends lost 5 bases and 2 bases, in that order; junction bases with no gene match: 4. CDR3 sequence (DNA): TGTGCCAGCAGCCCCGGACAGGACACAGATACGCAGTATTTT. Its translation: CASSPGQDTDTQYF. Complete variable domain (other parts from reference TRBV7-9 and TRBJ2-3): DTGVSQNPRHKITKRGQNVTFRCDPISEHNRLYWYRQTLGQGPEFLTYFQNEAQLEKSRLLSDRFSAERPKGSFSTLEIQRTEQGDSAMYLCASSPGQDTDTQYFGPGTRLTVL.

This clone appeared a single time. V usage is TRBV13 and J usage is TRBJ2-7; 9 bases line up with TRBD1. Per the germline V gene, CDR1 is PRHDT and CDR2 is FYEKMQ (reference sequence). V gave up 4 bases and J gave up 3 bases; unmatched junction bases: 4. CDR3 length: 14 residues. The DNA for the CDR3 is TGTGCCAGCAGCTCTCGGGACAGGGACTACGAGCAGTACTTC. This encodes CASSSRDRDYEQYF.

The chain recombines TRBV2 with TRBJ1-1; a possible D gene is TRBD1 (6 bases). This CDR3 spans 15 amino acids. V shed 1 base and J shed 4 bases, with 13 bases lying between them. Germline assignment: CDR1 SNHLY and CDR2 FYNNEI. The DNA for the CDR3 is TGTGCCAGCAGTGAAGGTCTCGTAGGGGGCACTGAAGCTTTCTTT. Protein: CASSEGLVGGTEAFF.

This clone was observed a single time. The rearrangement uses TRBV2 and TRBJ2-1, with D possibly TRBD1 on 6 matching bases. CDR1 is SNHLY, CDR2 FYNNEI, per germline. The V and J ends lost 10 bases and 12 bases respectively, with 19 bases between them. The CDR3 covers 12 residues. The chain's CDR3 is CATHKGGPLQFF. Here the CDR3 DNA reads TGTGCCACCCATAAAGGGGGTCCGTTGCAGTTCTTC.

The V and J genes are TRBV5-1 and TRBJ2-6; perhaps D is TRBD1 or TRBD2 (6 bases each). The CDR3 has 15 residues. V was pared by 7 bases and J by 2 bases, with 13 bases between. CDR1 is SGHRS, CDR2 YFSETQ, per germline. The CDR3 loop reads CASGPGGTGANVLTF. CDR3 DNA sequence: TGCGCCAGCGGTCCCGGGGGCACTGGGGCCAACGTCCTGACTTTC.

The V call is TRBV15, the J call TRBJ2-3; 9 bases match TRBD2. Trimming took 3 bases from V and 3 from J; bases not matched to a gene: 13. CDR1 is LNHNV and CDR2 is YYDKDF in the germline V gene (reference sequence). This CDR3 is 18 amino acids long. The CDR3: CATSRAGYRRGGTDTQYF. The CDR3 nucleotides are TGTGCCACCAGCAGGGCAGGGTATAGGCGGGGGGGGACAGATACGCAGTATTTT. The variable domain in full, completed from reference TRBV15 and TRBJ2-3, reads DAMVIQNPRYQVTQFGKPVTLSCSQTLNHNVMYWYQQKSSQAPKLLFHYYDKDFNNEADTPDNFQSRRPNTSFCFLDIRSPGLGDTAMYLCATSRAGYRRGGTDTQYFGPGTRLTVL.

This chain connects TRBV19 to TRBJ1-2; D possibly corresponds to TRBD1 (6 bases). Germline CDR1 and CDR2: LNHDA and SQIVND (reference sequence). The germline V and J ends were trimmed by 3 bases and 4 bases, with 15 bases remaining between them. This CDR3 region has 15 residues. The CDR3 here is CASSIGGRGFYGYTF. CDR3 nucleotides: TGTGCCAGTAGTATTGGTGGCAGGGGTTTCTATGGCTACACCTTC.

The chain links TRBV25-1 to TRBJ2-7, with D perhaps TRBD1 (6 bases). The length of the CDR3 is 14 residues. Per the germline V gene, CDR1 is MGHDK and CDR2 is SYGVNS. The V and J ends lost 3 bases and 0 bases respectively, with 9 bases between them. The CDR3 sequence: CASSEAGASYEQYF. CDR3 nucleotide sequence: TGTGCCAGCAGTGAGGCAGGGGCCTCCTACGAGCAGTACTTC.

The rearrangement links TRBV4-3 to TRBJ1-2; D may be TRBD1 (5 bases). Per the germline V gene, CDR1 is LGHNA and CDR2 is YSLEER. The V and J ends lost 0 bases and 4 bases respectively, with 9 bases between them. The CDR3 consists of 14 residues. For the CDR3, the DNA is TGCGCCAGCAGCCAAGATTCGGGGGTCTATGGCTACACCTTC. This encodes CASSQDSGVYGYTF.

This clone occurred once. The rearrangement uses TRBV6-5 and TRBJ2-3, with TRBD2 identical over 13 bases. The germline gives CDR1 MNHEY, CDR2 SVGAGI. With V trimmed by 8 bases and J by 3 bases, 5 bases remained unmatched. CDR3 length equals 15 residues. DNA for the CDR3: TGTGCCAGCGGCAGACTAGCGGGGGGAACAGATACGCAGTATTTT. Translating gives CASGRLAGGTDTQYF.

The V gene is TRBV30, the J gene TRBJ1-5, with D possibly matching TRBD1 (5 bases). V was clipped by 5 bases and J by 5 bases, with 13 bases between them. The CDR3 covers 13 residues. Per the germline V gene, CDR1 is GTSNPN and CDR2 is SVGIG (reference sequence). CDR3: CAWGRGGDQPQHF. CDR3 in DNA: TGTGCCTGGGGGAGGGGCGGAGATCAGCCCCAGCATTTT. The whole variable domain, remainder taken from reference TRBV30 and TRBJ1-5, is SQTIHQWPATLVQPVGSPLSLECTVEGTSNPNLYWYRQAAGRGLQLLFYSVGIGQISSEVPQNLSASRPQDRQFILSSKKLLLSDSGFYLCAWGRGGDQPQHFGDGTRLSIL.

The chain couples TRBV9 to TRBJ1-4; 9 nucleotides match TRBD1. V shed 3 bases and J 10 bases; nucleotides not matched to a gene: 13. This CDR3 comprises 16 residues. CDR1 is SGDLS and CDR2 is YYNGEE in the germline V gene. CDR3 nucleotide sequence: TGTGCCAGCAGCGACCCAGCCGGGACAGGGAGTGGAAAACTGTTTTTT. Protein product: CASSDPAGTGSGKLFF.

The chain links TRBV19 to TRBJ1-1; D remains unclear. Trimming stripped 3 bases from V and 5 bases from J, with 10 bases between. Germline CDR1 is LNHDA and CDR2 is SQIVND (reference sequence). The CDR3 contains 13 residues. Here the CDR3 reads CASSMRGWTEAFF. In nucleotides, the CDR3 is TGTGCCAGTAGTATGAGAGGGTGGACTGAAGCTTTCTTT.

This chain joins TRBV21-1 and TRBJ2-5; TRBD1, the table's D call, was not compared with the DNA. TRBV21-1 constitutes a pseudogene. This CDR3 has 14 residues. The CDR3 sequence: CASGSRQFQETQYF. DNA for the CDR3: TGTGCCAGCGGGTCGCGACAGTTCCAAGAGACCCAGTACTTC.